The clone carrying this TCR beta chain is a singleton in its sample. This sample is drawn from a study of Ad26.COV2.S vaccination and SARS-CoV-2 variants. Germline values: CDR1 MGHDK, CDR2 SYGVNS. V lost 1 base to trimming and J lost 4 bases, with 10 bases between them. This CDR3 contains 14 residues. Profiling relied on immunoSEQ multiplex PCR, and the TCRdb table lists in-frame clones only, not all of them. The profile shows more than 120,000 clones, more than 80% of them singletons. This material consisted of peripheral blood, taken after recovery from COVID-19. The J gene is TRBJ1-1, the V gene TRBV25-1, with D uncertain. The TCR originated in a human donor who had recovered from COVID-19. The DNA for the CDR3 is TGTGCCAGCAGTGAATTCGGCGTTAGCACTGAAGCTTTCTTT. Its translation is CASSEFGVSTEAFF.